Listed here is a single T cell receptor (beta chain). Its specificity is unknown. This sample is part of a study of CD8+ T cells in alopecia areata. Study information: A regimen of oral tofacitinib, 5 to 10 mg twice daily, was given to treated patients. Tofacitinib therapy lasting 6 to 18 months was followed by 6 months off drug.

Extracted from the samples, RNA was reverse transcribed into cDNA to serve as the sequencing template. The method was immunoSEQ multiplex PCR; TCRdb's version includes in-frame clones alone and lacks a portion of them. The table lists more than 150,000 clones, around 50% of them singletons. This CDR3 is 15 amino acids long. The germline V gene has CDR1 SGHAT and CDR2 FQNNGV. V gave up 6 bases and J gave up 2 bases; unmatched junction bases: 7. Study-wide results and limits: Mice showed TCR sharing more clearly than patients did, possibly owing to HLA.

Lesional scalp punch biopsies and peripheral blood were collected from alopecia areata patients. The source material was CD8+ T cells sorted from blood, sampled at week 0. The chain carries TRBV11-2 and TRBJ2-3, with 8 bases that match TRBD1. The clonotype was recovered from a human donor with alopecia areata. The CDR3 spells CASRPQGGYTDTQYF. CDR3 DNA: TGTGCCAGCAGGCCACAGGGGGGTTACACAGATACGCAGTATTTT.